This TCR beta chain was sequenced for a study of T cells in Graves' hyperthyroidism and ophthalmopathy. This CDR3 contains 13 residues. The germline gives CDR1 GTSNPN, CDR2 SVGIG (reference sequence). V lost 2 bases and J 0 bases, leaving 5 bases between the germline ends. Regions amplified from RNA transcripts were the TCR beta CDR3 regions. First-round RT-PCR targeting the TCR CDR3 was performed with the HTBI primer set. TCRdb re-called the multiplex PCR reads with MiXCR, one entry per CDR3 protein. The table has hundreds of thousands of distinct CDR3 sequences, around 19% seen once. This clonotype was seen repeatedly, ten times or more.

J is TRBJ1-5 and V is TRBV30; D remains ambiguous. The sequence was collected from a woman in her 50s with Graves' hyperthyroidism that later progressed to Graves' ophthalmopathy. The sample consisted of blood. This CDR3 is CAWSSFSNQPQHF. CDR3 DNA: TGTGCCTGGAGTTCCTTTAGCAATCAGCCCCAGCATTTT.